The entry that follows covers one T cell receptor beta chain sequence. Patients chosen for sequencing had shown CD8+CD57+ cell expansion by flow cytometry. This record belongs to a study of CD8+CD57+ T cells in acquired aplastic anemia. For the study at large: Sorted CD4+ and CD8+ cells gave a mean 3.2 ug DNA, range roughly 0.18 to 30 ug.

Germline CDR1 and CDR2: KGHDR and SFDVKD. This CDR3 comprises 17 residues. The V gene end was trimmed by 1 base and the J gene end by 5 bases; junction bases not matched to a gene: 8. Genomic DNA provided the template from which TCR beta VDJ and CDR3 profiles were obtained. Using its own MiXCR run on the reads, TCRdb lists one record per CDR3 protein. This table holds over 150,000 distinct CDR3 sequences, roughly 63% found once. This clonotype was sampled from a human donor with aplastic anemia. This rearrangement joins TRBV24-1 to TRBJ2-5; 11 bases line up with TRBD2. The sample consisted of sorted CD4+, CD8+, or CD8+CD57+ T cells (not recorded which) from PBMCs. The CDR3 sequence is CATSDFSSSGGKETQYF. The CDR3 DNA follows: TGTGCCACCAGTGATTTTTCGTCTAGCGGGGGGAAGGAGACCCAGTACTTC.